This section outlines one TCR beta chain sequence together with its context. These data come from a study of technical replicates of blood from a handful of donors. The CDR3 consists of 13 residues. Germline V lookup: CDR1 SGHTA, CDR2 FQGNSA. V dropped 7 bases and J dropped 4 bases, with 13 bases sitting between them. The assay was immunoSEQ multiplex PCR, and TCRdb's table has in-frame clones only and misses some. The table lists tens of thousands of clones, roughly 94% of them singletons. The clonotype originates from a human donor in good health. The rearrangement uses TRBV7-2 and TRBJ1-2; D gene ambiguous. Sequenced: T cells isolated from PBMCs. The CDR3 sequence: CASNSPLAYGYTF. The CDR3 DNA reads TGTGCCAGCAACTCTCCTCTCGCCTATGGCTACACCTTC.